This TCR beta chain was captured by sequencing in a study of blood T cell repertoires in COVID-19. Whole-study context: Spain, Italy and the United States supplied samples that represented acute and convalescent COVID-19. PBMCs, B-cell-depleted T cells, or T cells provided the cDNA or gDNA that made up the material.

Per the study methods: The authors estimated nucleated cell counts from reference gene primer amplification. TCRdb's table, derived via immunoSEQ multiplex PCR, lists solely in-frame clones and lacks some. V and J calls and clone size follow that table, whereas D and trimming were derived from the DNA. The repertoire consists of about 150,000 clones, with approximately 83% occurring once and the leading ten covering roughly 3.5%. V trimming: 2 bases; J trimming: 2 bases; junction bases outside the gene matches: 7. Per the germline V gene, CDR1 is MNHEY and CDR2 is SVGAGI. The CDR3 contains 16 residues.

The origin of this receptor is a man aged 70 or older with acute or convalescent COVID-19. The material sequenced was peripheral blood. The chain employs TRBV6-5 and TRBJ2-7, with 9 bases fitting TRBD1. In nucleotides, the CDR3 is TGTGCCAGCAGTTACCCCCCCGGGACAGGGCCCTACGAGCAGTACTTC. Protein product: CASSYPPGTGPYEQYF.